This T cell receptor beta chain was retrieved from a study of shared clonotypes between healthy human individuals. About this clone: Its antigen remains unidentified.

Study-wide findings and caveats: Non-shared clonotypes had lower generation probabilities than clonotypes shared by all four sorted-subset donors.

Germline V gene data show CDR1 as MDHEN and CDR2 as SYDVKM. The CDR3 runs to 17 residues. With 2 bases clipped from V and 3 bases from J, the junction kept 9 bases outside the gene matches. Sorted subsets were amplified in replicate PCRs using about 200 ng DNA, 30,000 to 35,000 T cell genomes. Clones were sequenced by immunoSEQ multiplex PCR, and TCRdb holds only the in-frame ones, with some missing. The sample has about 2.4 million clones, roughly 93% seen once. This chain joins TRBV28 and TRBJ2-2, with 7 bases lining up with TRBD1. The source of this sequence is a man aged 18 to 30 in good health. Some clones in this sample may be carry-over from other donors' samples. What was sequenced was naive CD4+ T cells from PBMCs. Described subset: CD45RA+ positively selected. The CDR3 bases are TGTGCCAGCAGTTTACCCCGGACAGGCGACTACACCGGGGAGCTGTTTTTT. This codes for CASSLPRTGDYTGELFF.